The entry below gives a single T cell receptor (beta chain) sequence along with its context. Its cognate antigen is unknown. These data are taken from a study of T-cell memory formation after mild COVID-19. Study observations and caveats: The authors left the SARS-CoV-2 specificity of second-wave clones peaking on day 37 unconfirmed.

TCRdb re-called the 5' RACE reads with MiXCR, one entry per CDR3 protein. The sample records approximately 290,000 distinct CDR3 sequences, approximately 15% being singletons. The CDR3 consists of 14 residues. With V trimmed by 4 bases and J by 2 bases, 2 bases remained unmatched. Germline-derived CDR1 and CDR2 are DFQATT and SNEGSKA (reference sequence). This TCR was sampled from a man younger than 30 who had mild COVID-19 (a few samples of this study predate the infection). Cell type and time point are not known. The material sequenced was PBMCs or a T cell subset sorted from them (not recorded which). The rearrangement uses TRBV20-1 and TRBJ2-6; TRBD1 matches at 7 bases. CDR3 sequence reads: CSATQGAGANVLTF. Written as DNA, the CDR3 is TGCAGTGCTACCCAGGGGGCTGGGGCCAACGTCCTGACTTTC.